This T cell receptor beta chain was sequenced in a study of T cell responses to AZD1222 COVID-19 vaccine. Libraries were prepared by immunoSEQ multiplex PCR; TCRdb keeps only in-frame clonotypes and omits some of them. This table has around 110,000 clones, 85% to 95% appearing once. The CDR3 runs to 15 residues. The V segment lost 1 base and the J segment 1 base; nucleotides outside the gene matches: 3. Germline V CDR1 and CDR2: SGHTA, FQGTGA. The sample consisted of peripheral blood, taken on day 0 of AZD1222 vaccination. The V gene is TRBV7-3, the J gene TRBJ2-7, with TRBD2 matching over 8 bases. This clonotype was sampled from an adult in good health. CDR3 protein: CASSLSASGSYEQYF. CDR3 DNA sequence: TGTGCCAGCAGCTTAAGTGCTAGCGGGTCCTACGAGCAGTACTTC.